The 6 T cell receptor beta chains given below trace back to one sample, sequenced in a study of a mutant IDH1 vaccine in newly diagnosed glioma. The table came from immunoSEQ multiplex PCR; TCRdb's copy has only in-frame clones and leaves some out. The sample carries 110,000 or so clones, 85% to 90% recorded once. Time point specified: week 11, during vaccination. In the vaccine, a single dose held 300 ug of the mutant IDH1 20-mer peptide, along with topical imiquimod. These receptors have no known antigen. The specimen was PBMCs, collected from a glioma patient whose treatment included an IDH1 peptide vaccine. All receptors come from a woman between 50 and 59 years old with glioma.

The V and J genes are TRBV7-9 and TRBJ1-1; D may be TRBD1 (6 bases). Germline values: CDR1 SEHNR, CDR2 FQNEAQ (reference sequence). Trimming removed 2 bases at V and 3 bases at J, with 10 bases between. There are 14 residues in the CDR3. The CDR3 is CASSLYRGDTEAFF. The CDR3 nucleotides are TGTGCCAGCAGCTTATATAGGGGGGACACTGAAGCTTTCTTT.

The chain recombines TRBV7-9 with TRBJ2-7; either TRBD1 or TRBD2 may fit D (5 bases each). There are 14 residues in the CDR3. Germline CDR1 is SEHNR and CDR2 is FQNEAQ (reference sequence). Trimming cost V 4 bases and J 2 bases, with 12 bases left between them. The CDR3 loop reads CASSYGTATYEQYF. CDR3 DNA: TGTGCCAGCAGCTATGGGACGGCCACCTACGAGCAGTACTTC. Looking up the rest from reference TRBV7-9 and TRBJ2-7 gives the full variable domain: DTGVSQNPRHKITKRGQNVTFRCDPISEHNRLYWYRQTLGQGPEFLTYFQNEAQLEKSRLLSDRFSAERPKGSFSTLEIQRTEQGDSAMYLCASSYGTATYEQYFGPGTRLTVT.

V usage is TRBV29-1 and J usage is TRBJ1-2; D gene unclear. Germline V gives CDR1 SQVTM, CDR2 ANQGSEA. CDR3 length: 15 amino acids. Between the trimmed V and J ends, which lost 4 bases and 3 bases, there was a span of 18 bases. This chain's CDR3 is CSVGDTVLGYYGYTF. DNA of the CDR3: TGCAGCGTTGGAGACACGGTCTTAGGTTACTATGGCTACACCTTC.

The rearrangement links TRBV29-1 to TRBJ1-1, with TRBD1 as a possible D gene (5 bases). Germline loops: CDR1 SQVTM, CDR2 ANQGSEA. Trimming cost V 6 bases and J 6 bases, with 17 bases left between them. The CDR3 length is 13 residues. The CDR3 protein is CSVAGRRGAEAFF. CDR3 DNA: TGCAGCGTCGCAGGTAGGAGGGGCGCTGAAGCTTTCTTT.

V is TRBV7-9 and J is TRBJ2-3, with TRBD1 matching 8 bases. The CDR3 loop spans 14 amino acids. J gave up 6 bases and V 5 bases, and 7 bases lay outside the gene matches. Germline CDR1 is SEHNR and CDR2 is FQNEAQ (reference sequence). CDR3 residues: CASSMTGASDTQYF. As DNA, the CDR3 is TGTGCCAGCAGCATGACAGGGGCTAGTGATACGCAGTATTTT.

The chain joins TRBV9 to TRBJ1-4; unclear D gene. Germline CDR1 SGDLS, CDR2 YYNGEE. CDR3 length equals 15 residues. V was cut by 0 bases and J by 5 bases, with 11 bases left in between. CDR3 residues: CASSVDTQRNEKLFF. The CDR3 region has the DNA TGTGCCAGCAGCGTAGATACACAGAGGAATGAAAAACTGTTTTTT.